This TCR beta chain was recorded in a study of blood T cell repertoires in COVID-19 (TCRdb year 2020). For context, the study as a whole: Collaborator samples came from the United States, Italy and Spain and covered acute and convalescent phases of COVID-19. Where available, HLA class I and class II types were taken from metadata supplied by the sample provider and were not determined by assay-based typing. The repertoires were made available in a free public database intended to serve as a resource for research on the immune response to SARS-CoV-2. Sample metadata almost always included a de-identified subject ID, COVID-19 status, age in years and sex. The material from the prospective study consisted of cDNA or gDNA derived from T cells, B-cell-depleted T cells, or PBMCs. Subjects who had been exposed to COVID-19, were actively infected with it, or had recovered from it provided the deeply sampled blood TCRbeta repertoires that made up the dataset. The samples were drawn from the first 160 participants of the ongoing ImmuneRACE study and from roughly 1,300 subjects provided by 6 global collaborators.

TCRbeta CDR3 regions were amplified from genomic DNA using the immunoSEQ Assay, a bias-controlled multiplex PCR. The original pipeline was this. Within the assay, amplification of reference gene primers was used to estimate how many nucleated cells each sample contained. To quantify the absolute abundance of each unique TCRbeta CDR3 rearrangement, sequence reads were collapsed and filtered. For each sample, productive Simpson clonality was calculated as the square root of Simpson's diversity index over productive rearrangements. The table comes from immuneACCESS by way of TCRdb, which keeps in-frame sequences with V and J called. Part of the clones is missing from these tables; in studies checked, under half for an unresolved V gene and the rest for unknown reasons. From that table come the V and J calls and clone size; the DNA was used to work out D and trimming. The sample yields about 97,000 clones; 90% to 95% were counted once. Together, the top ten hold roughly 17% of the sample.

A word on this clone: The specificity of this receptor is unknown. No much larger clonotype is one base removed from it; base qualities were not supplied.

CDR1 and CDR2 were assigned from the germline V gene (reference sequence) as SGHNT and YYREEE. The germline ends are 10 bases apart after V is trimmed by 3 bases and J by 1 base. The CDR3 sequence holds 14 residues, the cysteine and phenylalanine included. Only the CDR3 DNA stays, 42 bases, in frame from base 1. The investigation overall reported the following: The quantity of clinical and demographic metadata differed by source and by participant and was supplied without curation.

Whole blood was collected in K2EDTA tubes by collaborating institutions according to the institutions' own protocols. For TCRbeta analysis, collaborators shipped samples as frozen whole blood, isolated PBMCs, or DNA extracted from either of those sample types. The sequenced sample consisted of peripheral blood. The rearranged chain carries TRBV5-4 and TRBJ1-1; TRBD1 is perhaps the D gene, given 5 matching bases. The receptor was derived from a man over 45 with acute or convalescent COVID-19. The bases read TGTGCCAGCAGCTCGGGACTAGCGAACACTGAAGCTTTCTTT. Its translation is CASSSGLANTEAFF.